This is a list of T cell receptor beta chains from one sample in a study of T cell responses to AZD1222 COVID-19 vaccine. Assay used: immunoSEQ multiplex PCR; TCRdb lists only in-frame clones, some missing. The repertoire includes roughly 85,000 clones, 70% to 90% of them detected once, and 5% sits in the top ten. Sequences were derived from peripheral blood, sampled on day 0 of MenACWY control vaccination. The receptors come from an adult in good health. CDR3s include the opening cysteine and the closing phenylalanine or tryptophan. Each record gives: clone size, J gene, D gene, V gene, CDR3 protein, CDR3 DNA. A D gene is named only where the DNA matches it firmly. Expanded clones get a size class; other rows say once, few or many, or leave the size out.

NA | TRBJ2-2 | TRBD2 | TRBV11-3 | CASSLALAGAGELFF | TGTGCCAGCAGCTTGGCCCTAGCGGGGGCCGGGGAGCTGTTTTTT
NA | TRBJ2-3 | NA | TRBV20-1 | CSASDDTQYF | TGCAGTGCTAGTGACGATACGCAGTATTTT
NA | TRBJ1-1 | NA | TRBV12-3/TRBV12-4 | CASSLRGDAFF | TGTGCCAGCAGTTTACGGGGGGATGCTTTCTTT
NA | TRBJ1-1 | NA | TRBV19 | CASRSRGIATEAFF | TGTGCCAGTAGATCGAGGGGAATCGCCACTGAAGCTTTCTTT
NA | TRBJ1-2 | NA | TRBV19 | CASSMGFNYGYTF | TGTGCCAGTAGTATGGGATTCAACTATGGCTACACCTTC
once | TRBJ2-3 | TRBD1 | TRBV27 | CASSYDRVGFGTDTQYF | TGTGCCAGCAGTTACGACAGGGTTGGGTTTGGGACAGATACGCAGTATTTT
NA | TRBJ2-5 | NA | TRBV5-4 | CASKSSSGYQETQYF | TGTGCCAGCAAATCGTCGAGCGGGTACCAAGAGACCCAGTACTTC
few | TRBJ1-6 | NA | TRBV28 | CASSFGTANSPLHF | TGTGCCAGCAGTTTTGGAACAGCTAATTCACCCCTCCACTTT
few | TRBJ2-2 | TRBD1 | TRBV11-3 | CASSLGQGPNTGELFF | TGTGCCAGCAGCCTTGGACAGGGTCCGAACACCGGGGAGCTGTTTTTT
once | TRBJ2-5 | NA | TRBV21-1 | CASSKVPTGTVSETQYF | TGTGCCAGCAGCAAAGTTCCTACCGGGACAGTTTCAGAGACCCAGTACTTC
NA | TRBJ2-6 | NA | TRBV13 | CASTRSGANVLTF | TGTGCCAGCACACGCTCTGGGGCCAACGTCCTGACTTTC
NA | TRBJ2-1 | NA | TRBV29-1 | CSVAGQSSSYNEQFF | TGCAGCGTCGCGGGACAGTCGAGCTCCTACAATGAGCAGTTCTTC
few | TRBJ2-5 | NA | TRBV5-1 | CASSLDRAQQETQYF | TGCGCCAGCAGCTTGGACCGGGCGCAGCAAGAGACCCAGTACTTC
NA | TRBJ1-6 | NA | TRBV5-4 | CASSLGQNRDSPLHF | TGTGCCAGCAGCTTGGGACAGAACCGTGATTCACCCCTCCACTTT
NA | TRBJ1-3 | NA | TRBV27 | CASSPDYRESGNTIYF | TGTGCCAGCAGTCCGGACTACAGGGAGTCCGGAAACACCATATATTTT
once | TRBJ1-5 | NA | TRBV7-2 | CASSQGPVFNQPQHF | TGTGCCAGCAGCCAGGGGCCCGTCTTCAATCAGCCCCAGCATTTT
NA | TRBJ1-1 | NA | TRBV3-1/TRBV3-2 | CASSRKGGTEAFF | TGTGCCAGCAGCCGTAAGGGGGGCACTGAAGCTTTCTTT
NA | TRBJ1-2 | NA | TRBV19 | CASSSSRILDYGYTF | TGTGCCAGTAGTTCGAGTCGAATTTTGGACTATGGCTACACCTTC
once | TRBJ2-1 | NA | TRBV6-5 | CASSYRTTRRNEQFF | TGTGCCAGCAGTTACCGGACTACCCGTCGCAATGAGCAGTTCTTC
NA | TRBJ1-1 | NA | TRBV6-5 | CASTPGQRNTEAFF | TGTGCCAGCACTCCGGGACAACGGAACACTGAAGCTTTCTTT
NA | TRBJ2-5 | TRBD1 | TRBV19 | CATEGQKETQYF | TGTGCCACTGAGGGACAGAAAGAGACCCAGTACTTC
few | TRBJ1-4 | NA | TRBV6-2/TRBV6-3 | CASSYRGPEKLFF | TGTGCCAGCAGTTACCGGGGACCCGAAAAACTGTTTTTT
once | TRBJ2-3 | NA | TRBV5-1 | CASSLDPASGDTQYF | TGCGCCAGCAGCTTGGATCCTGCCTCAGGAGATACGCAGTATTTT
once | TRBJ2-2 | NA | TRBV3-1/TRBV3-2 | CASSQAGSRSITGELFF | TGTGCCAGCAGCCAAGCCGGGTCGCGCTCTATCACCGGGGAGCTGTTTTTT
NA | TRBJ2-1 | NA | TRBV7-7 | CASSVMPGALYNEQFF | TGTGCTAGCAGCGTAATGCCTGGGGCCCTATACAATGAGCAGTTCTTC
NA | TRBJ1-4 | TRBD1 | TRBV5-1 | CASSYRQGLNEKLFF | TGCGCCAGCAGCTACCGACAGGGCCTCAATGAAAAACTGTTTTTT
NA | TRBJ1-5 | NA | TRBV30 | CAWSRQINQPQHF | TGTGCCTGGAGCCGACAAATCAATCAGCCCCAGCATTTT
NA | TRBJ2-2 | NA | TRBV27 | CASRLGPANTGELFF | TGTGCCAGCAGACTGGGACCCGCGAACACCGGGGAGCTGTTTTTT
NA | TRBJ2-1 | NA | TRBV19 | CASSITGSAYNEQFF | TGTGCCAGTAGTATTACAGGGTCGGCCTACAATGAGCAGTTCTTC
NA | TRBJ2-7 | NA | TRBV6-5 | CASIPGDGYF | TGTGCCAGCATTCCGGGAGATGGGTACTTC
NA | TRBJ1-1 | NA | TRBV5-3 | CARSLEQKNTEAFF | TGTGCCAGAAGCTTGGAACAGAAAAACACTGAAGCTTTCTTT
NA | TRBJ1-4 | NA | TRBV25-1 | CASSEYDKGQEKLFF | TGTGCCAGCAGTGAATATGATAAAGGGCAGGAAAAACTGTTTTTT
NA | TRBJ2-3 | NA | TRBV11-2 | CASSLVRALGTDTQYF | TGTGCCAGCAGCTTAGTCCGTGCTCTCGGCACAGATACGCAGTATTTT
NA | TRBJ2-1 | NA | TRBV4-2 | CASSQDREQFF | TGTGCCAGCAGCCAAGATCGTGAGCAGTTCTTC
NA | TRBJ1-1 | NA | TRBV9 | CASSDSLGTEAFF | TGTGCCAGCAGCGACTCTTTGGGCACTGAAGCTTTCTTT
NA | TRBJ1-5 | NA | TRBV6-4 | CASSDLGRGPNQPQHF | TGTGCCAGCAGTGACCTCGGCAGGGGCCCCAACCAGCCCCAGCATTTT
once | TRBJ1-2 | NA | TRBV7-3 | CASSPGGGRDGYTF | TGTGCCAGCAGCCCGGGCGGGGGAAGGGATGGCTACACCTTC
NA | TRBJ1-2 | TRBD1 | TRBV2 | CASRIGTGTYGYTF | TGTGCCAGCAGGATCGGGACAGGGACCTATGGCTACACCTTC
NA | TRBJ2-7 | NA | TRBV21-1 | CATQQGGWPYKSYEQYF | TGTGCCACCCAACAGGGGGGCTGGCCCTACAAGTCCTACGAGCAGTACTTC
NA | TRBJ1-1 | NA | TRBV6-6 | CASSSGRTNTEAFF | TGTGCCAGCAGTTCCGGACGGACGAACACTGAAGCTTTCTTT
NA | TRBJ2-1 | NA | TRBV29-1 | CSVEEGENEQFF | TGCAGCGTTGAAGAGGGAGAAAATGAGCAGTTCTTC
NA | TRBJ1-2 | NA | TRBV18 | CASSPPAGYGYTF | TGTGCCAGCTCACCACCCGCCGGATATGGCTACACCTTC